These 26 T cell receptor beta chains share one sample of origin, sequenced in a study of CD8+ T cells in alopecia areata. RNA was extracted and reverse transcribed into cDNA as the sequencing template. Libraries were prepared by immunoSEQ multiplex PCR; TCRdb keeps only in-frame clonotypes and omits some of them. The sample holds roughly 150,000 clones, around 54% seen once. The sequenced material came from CD4+ T cells sorted from blood. Receptors were obtained from a human donor in good health.

This chain's CDR3 is CAWKKAVAHYEQYF. CDR3 nucleotide sequence: TGTGCCTGGAAAAAGGCCGTAGCTCACTACGAGCAGTACTTC. V usage is TRBV30 and J usage is TRBJ2-7; the D is unclear. Germline assignment: CDR1 GTSNPN and CDR2 SVGIG (reference sequence). Trimming pared 4 bases from V and 3 bases from J, leaving 16 bases between. The CDR3 loop spans 14 amino acids.

This chain joins TRBV15 and TRBJ2-1; no reliable D call. V gave up 8 bases and J gave up 0 bases, with 20 bases separating them. In germline, CDR1 is LNHNV, CDR2 YYDKDF (reference sequence). CDR3 size: 17 residues. The CDR3 sequence: CATSPIVIVFSYNEQFF. Here the CDR3 DNA reads TGTGCCACCTCCCCAATAGTCATCGTCTTCTCCTACAATGAGCAGTTCTTC.

V and J are TRBV29-1 and TRBJ1-2, with 9 bases aligning to TRBD1. The trim removed 3 bases at V and 8 bases at J, leaving 4 bases unmatched. This CDR3 has 12 amino acids. CDR1 is SQVTM, CDR2 ANQGSEA, per germline. In DNA, the CDR3 is TGCAGCGTTGACCCAACAGGGGGCGGCTACACCTTC. Encoded protein: CSVDPTGGGYTF.

Only a few counts were recorded for this clone. This chain connects TRBV5-1 to TRBJ2-7, with D unresolved. V lost 0 bases and J lost 5, with 12 bases in between. The CDR3 totals 14 residues. Germline V lookup: CDR1 SGHRS, CDR2 YFSETQ. The CDR3 region is CASSLAGTIHEQYF. The CDR3 coding sequence is TGCGCCAGCAGCTTGGCCGGCACGATCCACGAGCAGTACTTC.

The sample holds one count of this clone. V is TRBV6-5 and J is TRBJ2-7; perhaps TRBD1 as D (6 bases). Germline assignment: CDR1 MNHEY and CDR2 SVGAGI. The CDR3 runs 16 residues. Trimming removed 0 bases at V and 5 bases at J, with 17 bases between. The CDR3 sequence: CASSYSGQGNSHEQYF. CDR3 in DNA: TGTGCCAGCAGTTACTCGGGGCAGGGGAATTCCCACGAGCAGTACTTC.

The chain joins TRBV7-9 to TRBJ2-1, with TRBD2 matching 8 bases. Per the germline V gene, CDR1 is SEHNR and CDR2 is FQNEAQ (reference sequence). Trimming at V came to 6 bases and at J to 15 bases, leaving 16 bases not matched to a gene. This CDR3 contains 14 residues. The CDR3 loop is CASRPFDSGKGGFF. DNA for the CDR3: TGTGCCAGCAGACCCTTCGATAGCGGGAAGGGCGGGTTCTTC.

This clone was seen a handful of times. This chain uses TRBV7-9 with TRBJ2-3; 7 bases line up with TRBD2. Germline V gene lookup returns CDR1 SEHNR and CDR2 FQNEAQ (reference sequence). J lost 6 bases, V lost 5 bases, and 14 bases had no gene match. This CDR3 region has 16 residues. The CDR3, as DNA: TGTGCCAGCAGCCGCCCAACTAGCGCTTACGTCGATACGCAGTATTTT. Its translation: CASSRPTSAYVDTQYF.

This clone showed up just a few times. V and J are TRBV29-1 and TRBJ2-5, with 8 bases identical to TRBD2. J lost 10 bases, V lost 4 bases, and 8 bases had no gene match. The germline CDR1 and CDR2 sequences are SQVTM and ANQGSEA. This CDR3 contains 12 residues. This CDR3 reads CSVVERGWVQYF. The CDR3 region has the DNA TGCAGCGTTGTGGAGCGGGGGTGGGTCCAGTACTTC.

This clone showed up just once. CDR3 sequence reads: CASSRPDGNTEAFF. The CDR3 DNA reads TGTGCCAGCAGCCGCCCGGACGGGAACACTGAAGCTTTCTTT. This rearrangement joins TRBV5-6 to TRBJ1-1; D is unclear. Trimming took off 4 bases at V and 1 base at J, with 11 bases between the two ends. The CDR3 runs to 14 residues. CDR1 SGHDT and CDR2 YYEEEE come from the germline V gene.

V gene TRBV7-3 combines with J gene TRBJ1-1, with D maybe TRBD1 (5 bases). Trimming took 5 bases from V and 7 from J, leaving 17 bases between them. CDR1 is SGHTA, CDR2 FQGTGA, per germline. The CDR3 totals 14 residues. CDR3: CASSLDRSGGEAFF. As DNA, the CDR3 is TGTGCCAGCAGCCTAGACAGAAGCGGGGGTGAAGCTTTCTTT.

This clone came up a few times. The CDR3 sequence: CATLDSSNQPQHF. The CDR3, as DNA: TGTGCCACCTTGGACAGTAGCAATCAGCCCCAGCATTTT. The chain couples TRBV19 to TRBJ1-5, with D maybe TRBD1 (6 bases). V was trimmed by 10 bases and J by 0 bases, leaving 10 bases between them. CDR1 and CDR2 (germline): LNHDA, SQIVND (reference sequence). This CDR3 region has 13 residues.

This clone has only a few counts. The chain is built from TRBV29-1 and TRBJ2-3; D possibly corresponds to TRBD2 (5 bases). Germline V lookup: CDR1 SQVTM, CDR2 ANQGSEA. V was pared by 7 bases and J by 4 bases, with 18 bases between. The CDR3 length is 14 residues. The CDR3 DNA sequence: TGCAGCGGGATACTACTAGATCCCCCAGATACGCAGTATTTT. Its protein is CSGILLDPPDTQYF.

The chain uses TRBV5-1 and TRBJ2-3, with TRBD2 identical over 8 bases. The ends lost 4 bases at V and 2 bases at J; junction bases unmatched: 15. This CDR3 has 18 residues. Germline V CDR1 and CDR2: SGHRS, YFSETQ. This CDR3 is CASSLLGSGSGVTDTQYF. CDR3 nucleotide sequence: TGCGCCAGCAGCCTTCTTGGGAGCGGGAGCGGAGTCACAGATACGCAGTATTTT.

The V and J genes are TRBV7-7 and TRBJ1-1; D gene uncertain. Looked up from germline, CDR1 is SSHAT and CDR2 is FNYEAQ (reference sequence). The CDR3 loop spans 13 amino acids. V was shortened by 5 bases and J by 1 base, with 8 bases between the two germline ends. As DNA, the CDR3 is TGTGCCAGCAGCCCGAAGCCGAACACTGAAGCTTTCTTT. Translated, it gives CASSPKPNTEAFF.

CDR3 protein: CASSLQTGVYYEQYF. The CDR3 region has the DNA TGCGCCAGCAGCTTACAGACAGGGGTTTACTACGAGCAGTACTTC. The rearrangement uses TRBV5-1 and TRBJ2-7; TRBD1 agrees at 8 bases. CDR3 length: 15 residues. Germline assignment: CDR1 SGHRS and CDR2 YFSETQ. Trimming at V came to 2 bases and at J to 3 bases, leaving 7 bases not matched to a gene.

On this clone: A read error is possible here, since a much larger clone lies one base away. The sample carries other DNA sequences with the same CDR3. The chain recombines TRBV10-3 with TRBJ1-5; D is unresolved. Germline V gene sequence: CDR1 ENHRY, CDR2 SYGVKD. CDR3 length equals 13 residues. Trimming took 0 bases from V and 7 from J, leaving 7 bases between them. Written as DNA, the CDR3 is TGTGCCATCAGTGAGTCGACTGGCCAGCCCCAGCATTTT. Translated, it gives CAISESTGQPQHF.

CDR3 in amino acids: CASSEDRGQSEKLFF. In DNA, the CDR3 is TGTGCCAGCAGTGAAGATCGGGGACAGAGTGAAAAACTGTTTTTT. This chain joins TRBV2 and TRBJ1-4, with 7 positions matching TRBD1. In germline, CDR1 is SNHLY, CDR2 FYNNEI. With 1 base clipped from V and 7 bases from J, the junction kept 6 bases outside the gene matches. This CDR3 has 15 residues.

The count of this clone is one. The gene calls are TRBV5-1 and TRBJ2-3; the match to TRBD2 covers 9 bases. V lost 4 bases, J lost 2 bases, and 5 bases stayed unmatched. This CDR3 region has 15 residues. Germline-derived CDR1 and CDR2 are SGHRS and YFSETQ. The CDR3 DNA reads as TGCGCCAGCAGCCCGGGACTAGCTGCCACAGATACGCAGTATTTT. Translated: CASSPGLAATDTQYF.

The chain links TRBV9 to TRBJ2-7; TRBD2 matches at 8 bases. With V trimmed by 4 bases and J by 5 bases, 5 bases remained unmatched. The length of the CDR3 is 13 residues. Germline CDR1 reads SGDLS; CDR2 reads YYNGEE. DNA of the CDR3: TGTGCCAGCAGCCCGGGAGGGTTCCACGAGCAGTACTTC. This sequence encodes CASSPGGFHEQYF.

V usage is TRBV30 and J usage is TRBJ2-2; D is undetermined. The V end lost 0 bases, the J end lost 7 bases, and 3 bases lay between the germline ends. This CDR3 comprises 11 residues. From germline, CDR1 is GTSNPN and CDR2 SVGIG (reference sequence). The CDR3 sequence is CAWSVYGELFF. DNA of the CDR3: TGTGCCTGGAGTGTATACGGGGAGCTGTTTTTT.

V and J are TRBV30 and TRBJ1-5; D may be TRBD1 (6 bases). The CDR3 totals 15 residues. V lost 0 bases and J 3 bases, leaving 12 bases between the germline ends. The germline gives CDR1 GTSNPN, CDR2 SVGIG (reference sequence). The CDR3 protein is CAWSVPTGDNQPQHF. CDR3 bases: TGTGCCTGGAGTGTACCGACAGGCGACAATCAGCCCCAGCATTTT.

The rearrangement links TRBV29-1 to TRBJ2-3; the D gene is possibly TRBD1 (6 bases). Trimming took off 5 bases at V and 0 bases at J, with 12 bases between the two ends. CDR1 is SQVTM and CDR2 is ANQGSEA in the germline V gene. CDR3 length: 14 amino acids. This chain's CDR3 is CSVRQVISTDTQYF. CDR3 DNA: TGCAGCGTTCGACAGGTGATTAGCACAGATACGCAGTATTTT.

In this sample, this clone turned up a few times. The rearrangement links TRBV18 to TRBJ2-7, with D possibly TRBD2 on 6 matching bases. The CDR3 is 14 amino acids. Germline CDR1 is KGHSH and CDR2 is LQKENI. The V end lost 2 bases, the J end lost 7 bases, and 15 bases lay between the germline ends. The CDR3 is CASSPGTVGSEQYF. The CDR3 bases are TGTGCCAGCTCACCAGGGACTGTGGGGTCGGAGCAGTACTTC.

This sequence joins TRBV29-1 and TRBJ2-3; no reliable D call. The CDR3 loop spans 14 amino acids. The germline V gene has CDR1 SQVTM and CDR2 ANQGSEA. Trimming took off 4 bases at V and 0 bases at J, with 11 bases between the two ends. The CDR3 sequence: CSVVSRASTDTQYF. The CDR3 nucleotides are TGCAGCGTTGTTTCCCGGGCAAGCACAGATACGCAGTATTTT.

The genes are TRBV5-1 and TRBJ2-5; D is unresolved. Germline CDR1 and CDR2: SGHRS and YFSETQ. Trimming took off 3 bases at V and 5 bases at J, with 8 bases between the two ends. The CDR3 sequence is 12 residues long. The CDR3: CASSYSGETQYF. CDR3 sequence (DNA): TGCGCCAGCAGCTACAGTGGGGAGACCCAGTACTTC.

The chain has TRBV5-1 and TRBJ2-7, with TRBD1 identical over 7 bases. Germline V gives CDR1 SGHRS, CDR2 YFSETQ. V lost 4 bases to trimming and J lost 3 bases; unmatched junction nucleotides: 7. The CDR3 has 14 residues. CDR3 sequence reads: CASSRTGRDYEQYF. The DNA for the CDR3 is TGCGCCAGCAGCAGGACAGGAAGGGACTACGAGCAGTACTTC.